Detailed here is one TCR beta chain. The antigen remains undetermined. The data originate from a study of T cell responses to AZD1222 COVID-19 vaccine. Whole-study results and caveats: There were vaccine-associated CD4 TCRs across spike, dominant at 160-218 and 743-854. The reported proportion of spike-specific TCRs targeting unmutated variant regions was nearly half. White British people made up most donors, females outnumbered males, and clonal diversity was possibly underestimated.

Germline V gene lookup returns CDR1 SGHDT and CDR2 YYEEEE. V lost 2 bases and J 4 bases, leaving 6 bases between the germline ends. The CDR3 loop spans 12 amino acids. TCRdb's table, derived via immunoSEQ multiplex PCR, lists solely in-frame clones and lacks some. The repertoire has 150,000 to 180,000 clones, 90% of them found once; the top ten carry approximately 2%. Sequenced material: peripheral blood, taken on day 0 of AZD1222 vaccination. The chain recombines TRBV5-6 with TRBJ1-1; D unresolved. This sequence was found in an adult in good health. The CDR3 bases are TGTGCCAGCAGCTTTTCGGTCACTGAAGCTTTCTTT. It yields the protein CASSFSVTEAFF.